The next 20 T cell receptor beta chains were all read from a single sample in a study of identifying expanded T cells in peripheral blood. Generated by immunoSEQ multiplex PCR, the TCRdb table keeps only in-frame clones and is missing some. The sample records about 94,000 clones, 88% being singletons. Sequences were obtained from blood. Source of these receptors: a person aged 18 to 70 in good health.

The rearrangement links TRBV6-1 to TRBJ2-2; possible D gene TRBD1, 6 bases. From germline, CDR1 is MNHNS and CDR2 SASEGT. V was pared by 7 bases and J by 8 bases, with 20 bases between. The CDR3 consists of 15 residues. CDR3 in DNA: TGTGCCAGCACTCCGGGACAAGGTTTCGAGGGGGAGCTGTTTTTT. Translating gives CASTPGQGFEGELFF.

The CDR3 DNA reads TGTGCCAGCAGCTTAGGTGGACCCCACGGCGGGGAGCTGTTTTTT. Protein product: CASSLGGPHGGELFF. The chain is built from TRBV11-3 and TRBJ2-2; no firm D call. V was shortened by 1 base and J by 7 bases, with 13 bases between the two germline ends. The CDR3 loop spans 15 amino acids. Germline CDR1 SGHNT, CDR2 YENEEA.

The rearrangement joins TRBV6-5 to TRBJ2-1, with TRBD1 matching over 7 bases. The V segment lost 4 bases and the J segment 10 bases; nucleotides outside the gene matches: 7. CDR3 length: 13 amino acids. Germline CDR1 MNHEY, CDR2 SVGAGI. The CDR3 coding sequence is TGTGCCAGCAGTTGGATCACAGGGGAGGAGCAGTTCTTC. It translates to CASSWITGEEQFF.

The rearrangement links TRBV6-6 to TRBJ2-5; D is unclear. The CDR3 is 12 residues long. Germline values: CDR1 MNHNY, CDR2 SVGAGI (reference sequence). V lost 2 bases to trimming and J lost 0 bases, with 1 base between them. This CDR3 reads CASSYDQETQYF. DNA for the CDR3: TGTGCCAGCAGTTACGACCAAGAGACCCAGTACTTC.

V is TRBV6-1 and J is TRBJ1-5; D is ambiguous. Germline CDR1 MNHNS, CDR2 SASEGT. This CDR3 comprises 15 residues. Trimming cost V 5 bases and J 0 bases, with 11 bases left between them. CDR3 sequence (DNA): TGTGCCAGCAGTTCCCAGTGGAGTAGCAATCAGCCCCAGCATTTT. Its protein product is CASSSQWSSNQPQHF.

The chain couples TRBV5-1 to TRBJ2-2; 8 positions match TRBD1. J lost 3 bases, V lost 2 bases, and 3 bases had no gene match. The CDR3 is made up of 15 amino acids. Germline values: CDR1 SGHRS, CDR2 YFSETQ. The CDR3 DNA reads as TGCGCCAGCAGCTTTAGACAGGGGTACACCGGGGAGCTGTTTTTT. The encoded protein is CASSFRQGYTGELFF.

The chain carries TRBV30 and TRBJ1-1; no clear D gene. V lost 1 base and J lost 1, with 7 bases in between. Germline CDR1 and CDR2: GTSNPN and SVGIG (reference sequence). The CDR3 runs 13 residues. CDR3 in amino acids: CAWSGGGNTEAFF. DNA of the CDR3: TGTGCCTGGAGTGGGGGAGGGAACACTGAAGCTTTCTTT.

The chain is built from TRBV13 and TRBJ1-4; maybe TRBD1 (5 bases). V dropped 4 bases and J dropped 8 bases, with 20 bases sitting between them. This CDR3 is 16 amino acids long. Germline CDR1 and CDR2: PRHDT and FYEKMQ (reference sequence). The CDR3 reads CASSSYGGAVREKLFF. CDR3 DNA: TGTGCCAGCAGCTCTTACGGTGGGGCGGTTCGGGAAAAACTGTTTTTT.

The chain carries TRBV10-2 and TRBJ1-3; D uncertain. Germline V CDR1 and CDR2: WSHSY, SAAADI. The germline V and J ends were trimmed by 0 bases and 0 bases, with 12 bases remaining between them. There are 17 residues in the CDR3. The CDR3 reads CASSESTLTLSGNTIYF. CDR3 nucleotides: TGCGCCAGCAGTGAGTCGACGCTGACACTCTCTGGAAACACCATATATTTT.

This chain joins TRBV9 and TRBJ1-6; 10 bases are shared with TRBD1. Germline values: CDR1 SGDLS, CDR2 YYNGEE. The CDR3 length is 16 residues. The ends lost 0 bases at V and 7 bases at J; junction bases unmatched: 4. CDR3 amino acids: CASSVAGTGENSPLHF. CDR3 nucleotides: TGTGCCAGCAGCGTAGCGGGGACAGGGGAGAATTCACCCCTCCACTTT.

The J gene is TRBJ1-1, the V gene TRBV7-8, with D possibly being TRBD1 (6 bases). Trimming left V 5 bases short and J 10 bases short, with 17 bases between. The CDR3 contains 13 residues. The germline gives CDR1 SGHVS, CDR2 FQNEAQ. CDR3 residues: CASSPRPGAGAFF. DNA of the CDR3: TGTGCCAGCAGCCCACGGCCAGGGGCCGGAGCTTTCTTT. Drawing the rest from reference TRBV7-8 and TRBJ1-1, the complete variable domain is GAGVSQSPRYKVAKRGQDVALRCDPISGHVSLFWYQQALGQGPEFLTYFQNEAQLDKSGLPSDRFFAERPEGSVSTLKIQRTQQEDSAVYLCASSPRPGAGAFFGQGTRLTVV.

The V gene is TRBV9, the J gene TRBJ2-1, with D possibly being TRBD1 (5 bases). V was shortened by 0 bases and J by 1 base, with 8 bases between the two germline ends. CDR1 and CDR2 (germline): SGDLS, YYNGEE. The CDR3 sequence is 15 residues long. The CDR3 region has the DNA TGTGCCAGCAGCGTAGTAGGGGTGTCCTACAATGAGCAGTTCTTC. It specifies CASSVVGVSYNEQFF. Combining the CDR3 with reference TRBV9 and TRBJ2-1 gives the whole variable domain DSGVTQTPKHLITATGQRVTLRCSPRSGDLSVYWYQQSLDQGLQFLIQYYNGEERAKGNILERFSAQQFPDLHSELNLSSLELGDSALYFCASSVVGVSYNEQFFGPGTRLTVL.

V is TRBV19 and J is TRBJ1-4, with 7 nucleotides matching TRBD1. The CDR3 consists of 16 residues. Germline V gives CDR1 LNHDA, CDR2 SQIVND (reference sequence). The V segment lost 1 base and the J segment 0 bases; nucleotides outside the gene matches: 2. The CDR3 bases are TGTGCCAGTAGTATAGGGGACAGAACAACTAATGAAAAACTGTTTTTT. Translating gives CASSIGDRTTNEKLFF.

The chain is built from TRBV6-1 and TRBJ1-3; no reliable D call. There are 16 residues in the CDR3. Between the trimmed V and J ends, which lost 1 base and 0 bases, there was a span of 10 bases. Germline assignment: CDR1 MNHNS and CDR2 SASEGT. The CDR3 loop is CASSEDFPSSGNTIYF. Here the CDR3 DNA reads TGTGCCAGCAGTGAAGACTTCCCCAGCTCTGGAAACACCATATATTTT.

The chain links TRBV6-5 to TRBJ2-7; 8 nucleotides align to TRBD2. This CDR3 spans 15 amino acids. Germline CDR1 MNHEY, CDR2 SVGAGI. After removal of 5 bases from V and 7 bases from J, the junction contained 13 bases not matched to a gene. Here the CDR3 reads CASSTLAGGSGEQYF. The CDR3 region has the DNA TGTGCCAGCAGTACTCTTGCGGGGGGCTCTGGGGAGCAGTACTTC.

This rearrangement joins TRBV5-4 to TRBJ2-5, with TRBD2 matching over 7 bases. The CDR3 length is 18 residues. After removal of 2 bases from V and 4 bases from J, the junction contained 17 bases not matched to a gene. The germline gives CDR1 SGHNT, CDR2 YYREEE (reference sequence). In DNA, the CDR3 is TGTGCCAGCAGCTTACGAGGGAGCCGCGGGAGAAGGGGAGAGACCCAGTACTTC. Translated: CASSLRGSRGRRGETQYF.

The rearrangement links TRBV11-2 to TRBJ1-6, with TRBD1 matching 9 bases. The CDR3 totals 15 residues. Germline-derived CDR1 and CDR2 are SGHAT and FQNNGV. J was trimmed by 7 bases and V by 4 bases; bases with no gene match: 5. As DNA, the CDR3 is TGTGCCAGCAGCTCTCGACAGGGGGAGAATTCACCCCTCCACTTT. Protein sequence: CASSSRQGENSPLHF.

The rearrangement joins TRBV5-5 to TRBJ1-4; D gene unclear. The CDR3 runs 16 residues. Germline assignment: CDR1 SGHKS and CDR2 YYEKEE (reference sequence). V lost 6 bases, J lost 8 bases, and 23 bases lay in between. The CDR3 here is CASTAPELPLREKLFF. As DNA, the CDR3 is TGTGCCAGCACCGCCCCCGAGCTGCCCCTTCGGGAAAAACTGTTTTTT.

This chain connects TRBV28 to TRBJ1-5, with 7 bases fitting TRBD1. Germline V gives CDR1 MDHEN, CDR2 SYDVKM. The CDR3 is 15 amino acids. J lost 4 bases, V lost 2 bases, and 5 bases had no gene match. Here the CDR3 DNA reads TGTGCCAGCAGTTTAGGGACAGCCCGGAATCAGCCCCAGCATTTT. Translating it yields CASSLGTARNQPQHF.

This chain connects TRBV7-6 to TRBJ1-1; D is perhaps TRBD1 (5 bases). This CDR3 comprises 13 residues. Germline V CDR1 and CDR2: SGHVS, FNYEAQ. Deletions cut 10 bases from V and 6 bases from J, with 18 bases between. The CDR3 sequence: CAILTDPSSEAFF. The CDR3 nucleotides read TGTGCCATCTTGACAGACCCCTCCTCTGAAGCTTTCTTT.